Following are 5 T cell receptor beta chains from one sample sequenced in a study of blood T cell repertoires in COVID-19. TCRdb's table, derived via immunoSEQ multiplex PCR, lists solely in-frame clones and lacks some. Here the sample spans around 26,000 clones, more than 70% being singletons. The sequencing sample was made of peripheral blood. Source of these receptors: a human donor in a cohort sampled during active COVID-19.

The chain recombines TRBV5-6 with TRBJ1-5; 7 nucleotides line up with TRBD1. CDR3 size: 16 residues. J lost 2 bases, V lost 3 bases, and 8 bases had no gene match. The germline V gene encodes CDR1 SGHDT and CDR2 YYEEEE. The CDR3 here is CASSSTDRVGNQPQHF. CDR3 coding DNA: TGTGCCAGCAGCTCGACCGACAGGGTGGGCAATCAGCCCCAGCATTTT.

The chain's CDR3 is CASSSFGTGELFF. The CDR3 DNA reads as TGTGCCAGTAGTAGTTTCGGCACCGGGGAGCTGTTTTTT. This rearrangement joins TRBV19 to TRBJ2-2; D is unresolved. From germline, CDR1 is LNHDA and CDR2 SQIVND (reference sequence). The V end was cut by 4 bases, the J end by 4 bases, with 7 bases between. The CDR3 has 13 amino acids.

The V and J genes are TRBV11-2 and TRBJ2-7; D is perhaps TRBD2 (7 bases). The CDR3 consists of 16 residues. CDR1 and CDR2 from the germline V gene are SGHAT and FQNNGV. V gave up 5 bases and J gave up 1 base, with 18 bases separating them. In nucleotides, the CDR3 is TGTGCCAGCAGCCTACTAGGGGGGGGAACGTCCTACGAGCAGTACTTC. Protein: CASSLLGGGTSYEQYF.

The genes are TRBV28 and TRBJ2-2, with 10 nucleotides matching TRBD1. CDR3 length: 15 amino acids. Trimming at V came to 7 bases and at J to 5 bases, leaving 7 bases not matched to a gene. Per germline, CDR1 MDHEN and CDR2 SYDVKM. CDR3 amino acids: CASNRQGAYTGELFF. The CDR3 coding sequence is TGTGCCAGCAACCGACAGGGGGCCTATACCGGGGAGCTGTTTTTT.

This sequence joins TRBV19 and TRBJ2-2, with D possibly being TRBD1 (6 bases). This CDR3 comprises 16 residues. The germline V gene encodes CDR1 LNHDA and CDR2 SQIVND (reference sequence). Trimming cost V 1 base and J 4 bases, with 13 bases left between them. This CDR3 reads CASSIAGAGATGELFF. CDR3 nucleotides: TGTGCCAGTAGTATAGCAGGGGCCGGGGCCACCGGGGAGCTGTTTTTT. Complete variable domain (other parts from reference TRBV19 and TRBJ2-2): DGGITQSPKYLFRKEGQNVTLSCEQNLNHDAMYWYRQDPGQGLRLIYYSQIVNDFQKGDIAEGYSVSREKKESFPLTVTSAQKNPTAFYLCASSIAGAGATGELFFGEGSRLTVL.